This passage covers 21 T cell receptor beta chains from one sample sequenced in a study of blood T cell repertoires in COVID-19. Only in-frame clones appear in the TCRdb table, and some are missing; sequencing was by immunoSEQ multiplex PCR. This table holds approximately 350,000 clones, 75% to 90% found once. Sequencing input: PBMCs or T cells enriched from blood (not recorded which). Receptors were obtained from a woman aged 45-60 years who had recovered from COVID-19.

The rearrangement links TRBV9 to TRBJ1-3; TRBD1 agrees at 7 bases. The ends lost 3 bases at V and 2 bases at J; junction bases unmatched: 5. The CDR3 contains 15 residues. Germline V gives CDR1 SGDLS, CDR2 YYNGEE. CDR3 in amino acids: CASSDSTGAGNTIYF. The CDR3 coding sequence is TGTGCCAGCAGCGACTCAACAGGGGCTGGAAACACCATATATTTT.

The chain recombines TRBV11-1 with TRBJ2-1, with TRBD2 as a possible D gene (5 bases). Germline assignment: CDR1 SGHAT and CDR2 FQDESV (reference sequence). V lost 5 bases to trimming and J lost 0 bases, with 14 bases between them. This CDR3 comprises 16 residues. This CDR3 is CASSQDYHSSYNEQFF. The CDR3, as DNA: TGTGCCAGCAGCCAAGACTACCACAGCTCCTACAATGAGCAGTTCTTC.

The chain has TRBV19 and TRBJ1-1; D is perhaps TRBD1 (6 bases). Trimming pared 1 base from V and 4 bases from J, leaving 10 bases between. Germline lookup yields CDR1 LNHDA and CDR2 SQIVND (reference sequence). CDR3 length: 14 amino acids. CDR3 in amino acids: CASSIGRGGTEAFF. In nucleotides, the CDR3 is TGTGCCAGTAGTATAGGAAGGGGGGGCACTGAAGCTTTCTTT.

V and J are TRBV5-1 and TRBJ2-3, with D possibly matching TRBD1 (6 bases). The CDR3 sequence is 15 residues long. Germline CDR1 reads SGHRS; CDR2 reads YFSETQ. V was trimmed by 2 bases and J by 1 base, leaving 11 bases between them. CDR3 protein: CASSFWGPRTDTQYF. The CDR3, as DNA: TGCGCCAGCAGCTTTTGGGGGCCTCGCACAGATACGCAGTATTTT.

The rearrangement uses TRBV7-9 and TRBJ2-7; 10 nucleotides match TRBD2. This CDR3 is built from 19 residues. Germline CDR1 reads SEHNR; CDR2 reads FQNEAQ (reference sequence). The V segment lost 1 base and the J segment 6 bases; nucleotides outside the gene matches: 18. CDR3 region: CASSLVLGGTLAGVPEQYF. CDR3 in DNA: TGTGCCAGCAGCTTAGTTTTGGGCGGAACCCTAGCGGGAGTTCCCGAGCAGTACTTC.

This chain connects TRBV5-4 to TRBJ1-2; 8 bases fit TRBD1. The ends lost 3 bases at V and 8 bases at J; junction bases unmatched: 6. The germline V gene encodes CDR1 SGHNT and CDR2 YYREEE (reference sequence). This CDR3 has 13 residues. CDR3 amino acids: CASSSGTGVGYTF. The CDR3, as DNA: TGTGCCAGCAGCTCGGGGACAGGTGTGGGCTACACCTTC. Supplemented by reference TRBV5-4 and TRBJ1-2, the full variable domain reads ETGVTQSPTHLIKTRGQQVTLRCSSQSGHNTVSWYQQALGQGPQFIFQYYREEENGRGNFPPRFSGLQFPNYSSELNVNALELDDSALYLCASSSGTGVGYTFGSGTRLTVV.

This clone was observed once. The chain combines TRBV14 with TRBJ1-5, with D perhaps matching TRBD1 (5 bases). Germline V gene data show CDR1 as SGHDN and CDR2 as FVKESK. This CDR3 spans 17 amino acids. The V end was cut by 4 bases, the J end by 3 bases, with 19 bases between. In DNA form, the CDR3 reads TGTGCCAGCAGCCCCGGTGACCGGGACTTCATCAATCAGCCCCAGCATTTT. Its translation: CASSPGDRDFINQPQHF.

This clone was detected once. The chain employs TRBV19 and TRBJ1-2; TRBD1 aligns across 10 bases. After removal of 5 bases from V and 4 bases from J, the junction contained 10 bases not matched to a gene. The CDR3 is made up of 16 amino acids. The V gene's germline CDR1 is LNHDA and CDR2 SQIVND (reference sequence). CDR3 in amino acids: CASSSRQGAPGYGYTF. CDR3 sequence (DNA): TGTGCCAGTAGTTCCCGACAGGGGGCGCCGGGCTATGGCTACACCTTC.

The rearrangement joins TRBV7-9 to TRBJ1-1; D possibly corresponds to TRBD1 (5 bases). CDR1 SEHNR and CDR2 FQNEAQ come from the germline V gene (reference sequence). CDR3 length: 14 residues. The V and J ends lost 5 bases and 0 bases respectively, with 10 bases between them. The CDR3 bases are TGTGCCAGCAGCCCCCGGGGGGTGAACACTGAAGCTTTCTTT. Amino acid sequence: CASSPRGVNTEAFF.

The rearrangement joins TRBV29-1 to TRBJ2-2, with 9 nucleotides matching TRBD1. V lost 4 bases, J lost 6 bases, and 9 bases stayed unmatched. CDR1 and CDR2 (germline): SQVTM, ANQGSEA. This CDR3 comprises 15 residues. The CDR3, as DNA: TGCAGCGTTGCGGGGGACAGGGAGGAGGCCGGGGAGCTGTTTTTT. Its protein is CSVAGDREEAGELFF.

The chain has TRBV19 and TRBJ2-7, with D possibly TRBD1 on 6 matching bases. The CDR3 totals 15 residues. The V end was cut by 4 bases, the J end by 2 bases, with 15 bases between. Germline loops: CDR1 LNHDA, CDR2 SQIVND (reference sequence). CDR3 sequence reads: CASSTPRTAAYEQYF. CDR3 nucleotide sequence: TGTGCCAGTAGTACCCCACGGACAGCCGCCTACGAGCAGTACTTC.

This clone has more than one count but fewer than ten. Other DNA variants within this sample encode the same CDR3. The rearrangement uses TRBV19 and TRBJ1-5; the D gene is possibly TRBD1 (6 bases). This CDR3 spans 14 amino acids. Per the germline V gene, CDR1 is LNHDA and CDR2 is SQIVND (reference sequence). Trimming shortened V by 4 bases and J by 1 base, and 8 bases separated the two germline ends. The CDR3 DNA reads TGTGCCAGTAGTACGGACAGAAGCAATCAGCCCCAGCATTTT. Translation gives CASSTDRSNQPQHF.

The J gene is TRBJ1-4, the V gene TRBV18, with 8 bases lining up with TRBD1. The CDR3 runs 15 residues. With 6 bases clipped from V and 7 bases from J, the junction kept 10 bases outside the gene matches. Germline V CDR1 and CDR2: KGHSH, LQKENI. The CDR3 bases are TGTGCCAGCTCGTTGGACAGGGTAGCGGGTGAAAAACTGTTTTTT. The encoded protein is CASSLDRVAGEKLFF.

In its sample, this clone was seen once. This chain connects TRBV11-3 to TRBJ2-5, with D tentatively TRBD2 (7 bases). V lost 5 bases to trimming and J lost 4 bases, with 23 bases between them. CDR3 length: 17 residues. CDR1 is SGHNT, CDR2 YENEEA, per germline. CDR3 loop: CASSARGGALGSETQYF. DNA for the CDR3: TGTGCCAGCAGCGCCCGAGGGGGGGCGCTAGGTTCAGAGACCCAGTACTTC.

J is TRBJ2-3 and V is TRBV7-9; the match to TRBD2 covers 14 bases. The CDR3 covers 18 residues. Germline-derived CDR1 and CDR2 are SEHNR and FQNEAQ (reference sequence). Unmatched junction bases numbered 9, after V lost 7 bases and J lost 0 bases. DNA of the CDR3: TGTGCCAGCACCCTTCGGAGACTAGCGGGGGGGAGCACAGATACGCAGTATTTT. Translating gives CASTLRRLAGGSTDTQYF.

The V gene is TRBV5-4, the J gene TRBJ1-1; D gene unclear. Per the germline V gene, CDR1 is SGHNT and CDR2 is YYREEE (reference sequence). V gave up 1 base and J gave up 4 bases, with 17 bases separating them. CDR3 length: 16 amino acids. CDR3: CASSLSPGEGATEAFF. As DNA, the CDR3 is TGTGCCAGCAGCTTGTCCCCGGGCGAGGGAGCCACTGAAGCTTTCTTT.

This clone was seen once. V gene TRBV3-1 (or the pseudogene TRBV3-2) combines with J gene TRBJ1-2, with 11 bases aligning to TRBD1. CDR1 is LGHDT, CDR2 YNNKEL, per germline (reference sequence). The CDR3 is made up of 15 amino acids. The V and J ends lost 1 base and 9 bases, in that order; junction bases with no gene match: 7. CDR3 residues: CASSQVGTGGESYTF. CDR3 nucleotides: TGTGCCAGCAGCCAAGTGGGGACAGGGGGGGAAAGCTACACCTTC.

This clone was recorded once. CDR3: CASSLGTGSSYNEQFF. CDR3 nucleotides: TGTGCCAGCAGCTTGGGGACGGGGAGCTCCTACAATGAGCAGTTCTTC. The V gene is TRBV5-6, the J gene TRBJ2-1, with D tentatively TRBD2 (5 bases). The V and J ends lost 0 bases and 0 bases respectively, with 10 bases between them. The CDR3 runs to 16 residues. CDR1 and CDR2 (germline): SGHDT, YYEEEE.

The V gene is TRBV2, the J gene TRBJ1-2; D is unclear. Per the germline V gene, CDR1 is SNHLY and CDR2 is FYNNEI. This CDR3 spans 11 amino acids. V lost 4 bases and J lost 8, with 8 bases in between. The CDR3 loop is CASSVVEGYTF. The CDR3 DNA sequence: TGTGCCAGCAGTGTGGTGGAGGGCTACACCTTC.

The V and J genes are TRBV5-4 and TRBJ2-7; 14 positions agree with TRBD2. CDR1 is SGHNT and CDR2 is YYREEE in the germline V gene (reference sequence). The CDR3 has 20 amino acids. After removal of 0 bases from V and 4 bases from J, the junction contained 15 bases not matched to a gene. This CDR3 reads CASSLDRIGGLAGVAYEQYF. In nucleotides, the CDR3 is TGTGCCAGCAGCTTGGATCGTATAGGGGGACTAGCGGGAGTCGCGTACGAGCAGTACTTC.

The chain employs TRBV12-3 or TRBV12-4 and TRBJ1-4; D gene unclear. This CDR3 is built from 12 residues. V shed 3 bases and J shed 5 bases, with 4 bases lying between them. The CDR3 region has the DNA TGTGCCAGCAGTTTCGGGAATGAAAAACTGTTTTTT. Its translation is CASSFGNEKLFF.